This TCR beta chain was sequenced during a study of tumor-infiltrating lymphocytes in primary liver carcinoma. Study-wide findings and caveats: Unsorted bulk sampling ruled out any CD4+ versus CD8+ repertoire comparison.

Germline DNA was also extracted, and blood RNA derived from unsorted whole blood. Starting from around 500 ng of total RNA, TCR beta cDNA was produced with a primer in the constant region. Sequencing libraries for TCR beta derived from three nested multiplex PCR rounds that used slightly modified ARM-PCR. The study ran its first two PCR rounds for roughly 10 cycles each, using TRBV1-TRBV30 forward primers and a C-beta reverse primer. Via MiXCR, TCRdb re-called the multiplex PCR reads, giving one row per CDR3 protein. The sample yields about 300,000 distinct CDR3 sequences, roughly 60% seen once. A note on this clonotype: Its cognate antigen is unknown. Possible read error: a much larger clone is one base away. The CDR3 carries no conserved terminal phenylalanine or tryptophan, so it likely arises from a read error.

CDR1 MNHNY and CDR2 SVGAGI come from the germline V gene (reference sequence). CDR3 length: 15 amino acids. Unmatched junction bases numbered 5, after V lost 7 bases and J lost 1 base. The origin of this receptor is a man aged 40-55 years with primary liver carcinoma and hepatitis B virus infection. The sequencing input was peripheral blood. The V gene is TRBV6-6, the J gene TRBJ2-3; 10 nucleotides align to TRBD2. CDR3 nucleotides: TGTGCCAGCACTCTAAGCGGGAGGGGCACAGATACGCAGTATTTA. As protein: CASTLSGRGTDTQYL.